Below are 6 T cell receptor beta chains sequenced from a single sample in a study of blood T cell repertoires in COVID-19. Assay: immunoSEQ multiplex PCR; the TCRdb copy retains only in-frame clones and omits some. Among 150,000 to 200,000 clones listed, 80% to 90% were seen once. Sequenced: peripheral blood. These receptors originate from a man between 60 and 70 years old with acute or convalescent COVID-19.

This clone turned up a few times. The V and J genes are TRBV30 and TRBJ1-2; 9 bases map to TRBD1. The CDR3 extends over 16 amino acids. V dropped 4 bases and J dropped 5; count of bases not matched to a gene: 14. Germline CDR1 reads GTSNPN; CDR2 reads SVGIG (reference sequence). The CDR3 here is CAWKRDRVIVGYGYTF. As DNA, the CDR3 is TGTGCCTGGAAACGGGACAGGGTAATAGTTGGGTATGGCTACACCTTC. Together with reference TRBV30 and TRBJ1-2, the CDR3 gives the full variable domain: SQTIHQWPATLVQPVGSPLSLECTVEGTSNPNLYWYRQAAGRGLQLLFYSVGIGQISSEVPQNLSASRPQDRQFILSSKKLLLSDSGFYLCAWKRDRVIVGYGYTFGSGTRLTVV.

The chain uses TRBV10-3 and TRBJ1-6; 9 bases agree with TRBD1. The trim removed 11 bases at V and 7 bases at J, leaving 12 bases unmatched. The CDR3 is 15 residues long. Germline V gives CDR1 ENHRY, CDR2 SYGVKD. The CDR3 reads CAVKQGAVRNSPLHF. The CDR3 region has the DNA TGTGCCGTCAAACAGGGGGCCGTTAGAAATTCACCCCTCCACTTT.

This rearrangement joins TRBV19 to TRBJ1-5, with 7 nucleotides matching TRBD1. The germline V gene has CDR1 LNHDA and CDR2 SQIVND (reference sequence). Trimming cost V 5 bases and J 5 bases; bases outside gene matches: 9. The CDR3 is 15 amino acids. CDR3 DNA: TGTGCCAGTAGTCCCCGGGACAGTTGGCATCAGCCCCAGCATTTT. Protein product: CASSPRDSWHQPQHF.

V usage is TRBV5-4 and J usage is TRBJ1-2; D is uncertain. The CDR3 is 14 amino acids. The ends were cut back, 1 base at V and 4 bases at J, with 11 bases in the middle. Germline-derived CDR1 and CDR2 are SGHNT and YYREEE (reference sequence). In DNA, the CDR3 is TGTGCCAGCAGCTTGTTTTCAGGAGGCTATGGCTACACCTTC. Its translation is CASSLFSGGYGYTF.

The chain combines TRBV18 with TRBJ1-2, with D possibly TRBD1 on 6 matching bases. Germline V CDR1 and CDR2: KGHSH, LQKENI. The length of the CDR3 is 16 residues. The V end was cut by 3 bases, the J end by 0 bases, with 14 bases between. CDR3 sequence (DNA): TGTGCCAGCTCACCTGTCGGACAGAACGCTAACTATGGCTACACCTTC. Its translation: CASSPVGQNANYGYTF. The whole variable domain, remainder taken from reference TRBV18 and TRBJ1-2, is NAGVMQNPRHLVRRRGQEARLRCSPMKGHSHVYWYRQLPEEGLKFMVYLQKENIIDESGMPKERFSAEFPKEGPSILRIQQVVRGDSAAYFCASSPVGQNANYGYTFGSGTRLTVV.

The table lists this clone with a count of one. The chain is built from TRBV7-9 and TRBJ1-1; D perhaps matches TRBD1 (6 bases). V was pared by 5 bases and J by 0 bases, with 13 bases between. The CDR3 is made up of 15 amino acids. Germline loops: CDR1 SEHNR, CDR2 FQNEAQ (reference sequence). CDR3: CASSPAGQLNTEAFF. The DNA for the CDR3 is TGTGCCAGCAGCCCAGCCGGACAGCTGAACACTGAAGCTTTCTTT. The variable domain in full, completed from reference TRBV7-9 and TRBJ1-1, reads DTGVSQNPRHKITKRGQNVTFRCDPISEHNRLYWYRQTLGQGPEFLTYFQNEAQLEKSRLLSDRFSAERPKGSFSTLEIQRTEQGDSAMYLCASSPAGQLNTEAFFGQGTRLTVV.